This T cell receptor beta chain was recovered during a study of shared clonotypes between healthy human individuals. Findings of the study overall: Estimated richness values were generally larger in naive subsets than in memory subsets. When naive CD4 clonotypes were compared across several donors, about 4.9% were shared.

Notes on this clone: Its antigen remains unknown. This sample also contains other DNA sequences that code for the same CDR3.

Original processing methods: ImmunoSEQ sequences covered only the junction and lacked quality scores; filtering therefore differed. Profiled with immunoSEQ multiplex PCR; TCRdb holds only in-frame clones, not every one. That table is the source of V, J and clone size, and D and trimming were worked out from the DNA. The sample records hundreds of thousands of clones, around 96% being singletons. Naive-designated CD8 cells lacked CD45RO, were positively enriched for CCR7, and omitted terminally differentiated effector memory CD45RA+ cells. Germline values: CDR1 SGHTS, CDR2 YDEGEE. V was clipped by 2 bases and J by 4 bases, with 7 bases between them. The CDR3 runs to 13 residues.

Sample: naive CD8+ T cells sorted from blood. The genes are TRBV5-8 and TRBJ2-1, with D possibly matching TRBD2 (5 bases). This TCR was sampled from a woman aged 30 to 39 in good health. CDR3 residues: CASSLGGYNEQFF. CDR3 DNA: TGTGCCAGCAGCTTAGGAGGATACAATGAGCAGTTCTTC.